The clone carrying this T cell receptor beta chain has just a few counts. No antigen is known for it. The sample originates from a study of T cell repertoires in cytomegalovirus infection. Study results and limitations: In two of eight donors, the top clonotype was HLA-C-restricted CMV-specific. Cumulative frequency (of public TCR beta family members) identified carriers of CMV plus the relevant HLA.

V lost 4 bases and J lost 9; bases outside the gene matches: 8. CDR1 and CDR2 from the germline V gene are SGHTA and FQGNSA. CDR3 length: 15 residues. TCRdb recomputed calls from the reads with MiXCR, one row per CDR3 protein. The sample includes 200,000 or so distinct CDR3 sequences, 28% of them seen just once. The sequenced material came from PBMCs. The V call is TRBV7-2, the J call TRBJ2-1, with 11 positions matching TRBD1. The clonotype originates from a human donor in good health (CMV status not recorded). Some clones in this sample may be carry-over from other donors' samples. The CDR3 protein is CASSSRTGGSFEQFF. DNA for the CDR3: TGTGCCAGCAGCTCGCGGACAGGGGGCAGTTTTGAGCAGTTCTTC.